These 18 T cell receptor beta chains came from one sample sequenced in a study of identical twins. TCRdb used MiXCR to reprocess the 5' RACE reads, holding one entry per CDR3 protein. The sample includes hundreds of thousands of distinct CDR3 sequences, 9% to 15% of them seen just once. These same records also appear under a second study, on yellow fever vaccine responses in identical twins.

The sequencing input was PBMCs. The source of these receptors is a woman under 30 in good health.

This clonotype was counted many times. The genes are TRBV6-5 and TRBJ2-7; unclear D gene. The germline gives CDR1 MNHEY, CDR2 SVGAGI. V shed 0 bases and J shed 5 bases, with 11 bases lying between them. This CDR3 contains 14 residues. The CDR3 loop is CASSYSIYKHEQYV. The CDR3, as DNA: TGTGCCAGCAGTTACTCGATTTACAAGCACGAGCAGTACGTC.

This chain connects TRBV11-2 to TRBJ2-3, with D possibly called TRBD1 or TRBD2 (6 bases each). The germline V gene has CDR1 SGHAT and CDR2 FQNNGV. The CDR3 has 15 residues. V shed 4 bases and J shed 2 bases, with 13 bases lying between them. The CDR3: CASSSRGDFTDTQYF. The CDR3 coding sequence is TGTGCCAGCAGCTCTAGGGGGGACTTCACAGATACGCAGTATTTT.

The gene calls are TRBV15 and TRBJ2-1; TRBD2 is a possible D gene (6 bases). Trimming shortened V by 3 bases and J by 6 bases, and 15 bases separated the two germline ends. CDR1 is LNHNV and CDR2 is YYDKDF in the germline V gene (reference sequence). The CDR3 spans 15 residues. The DNA for the CDR3 is TGTGCCACCAGCAGTGGACTACCTCGCTTCAATGAGCAGTTCTTC. This sequence encodes CATSSGLPRFNEQFF.

The table lists this clonotype with many counts. The chain has TRBV25-1 and TRBJ2-2; TRBD1 matches at 7 bases. Germline CDR1 is MGHDK and CDR2 is SYGVNS. CDR3 length equals 12 residues. V shed 9 bases, J shed 3 bases, and the junction held 1 base outside the gene matches. Here the CDR3 reads CASTGDTGELFF. The DNA for the CDR3 is TGTGCCAGTACAGGGGACACCGGGGAGCTGTTTTTT.

Of note for this clonotype: One end of the junction varies from germline; a read error may be responsible. The chain has TRBV10-3 and TRBJ2-2, with 12 bases matching TRBD2. Germline lookup yields CDR1 ENHRY and CDR2 SYGVKD. The length of the CDR3 is 17 residues. CDR3 sequence: CAISDGLAGRNTGELVF. CDR3 nucleotide sequence: TGTGCCATCAGTGATGGACTAGCGGGACGGAACACCGGGGAGCTGGTTTTT.

The V and J genes are TRBV11-1 and TRBJ2-1; 10 bases align to TRBD2. V was clipped by 3 bases and J by 5 bases; unmatched bases: 10. The CDR3 totals 17 residues. Germline V CDR1 and CDR2: SGHAT, FQDESV (reference sequence). DNA of the CDR3: TGTGCCAGCAGCTTCCTAGCGGGAGCGGGGGGAAACAATGAGCAGTTCTTC. Amino acid sequence: CASSFLAGAGGNNEQFF.

There are a few counts of this clonotype. This sequence joins TRBV3-1 and TRBJ2-7; 8 nucleotides agree with TRBD2. V lost 5 bases to trimming and J lost 7 bases; unmatched junction nucleotides: 10. The CDR3 extends over 14 amino acids. In germline, CDR1 is LGHDT, CDR2 YNNKEL (reference sequence). As DNA, the CDR3 is TGTGCCAGCAGCATGGCGGGAGGCCACCGGGAGCAGTACTTC. This codes for CASSMAGGHREQYF.

Here the CDR3 reads CASSRLGLAGAKQYF. The CDR3, as DNA: TGCGCCAGCAGCCGACTCGGACTAGCGGGGGCCAAGCAGTATTTT. This chain uses TRBV4-1 with TRBJ2-3; 13 nucleotides line up with TRBD2. This CDR3 has 15 residues. Germline CDR1 MGHRA, CDR2 YSYEKL. V dropped 4 bases and J dropped 11; count of bases not matched to a gene: 9.

This clonotype was seen a few times. The chain links TRBV4-2 to TRBJ2-1; D might be TRBD2 (6 bases). V lost 1 base to trimming and J lost 10 bases, with 20 bases between them. Germline CDR1 reads LGHNA; CDR2 reads YNFKEQ. The CDR3 totals 16 residues. The CDR3 DNA reads as TGTGCCAGCAGCCAAGGGTTAGCGGACCCCTCTAGGGAGCAGTTCTTC. Translated: CASSQGLADPSREQFF.

This clonotype was seen only a few times. This chain uses TRBV11-2 with TRBJ1-4, with TRBD1 matching over 7 bases. V was pared by 4 bases and J by 8 bases, with 10 bases of the junction left unmatched. The CDR3 is made up of 15 amino acids. Germline CDR1 is SGHAT and CDR2 is FQNNGV. The CDR3 sequence is CASSSETGSREKLFF. The CDR3 region has the DNA TGTGCCAGCAGCTCAGAGACAGGGTCAAGAGAAAAACTGTTTTTT.

This clonotype was seen a few times. The chain employs TRBV10-3 and TRBJ2-4; D is unclear. Germline V CDR1 and CDR2: ENHRY, SYGVKD. The CDR3 spans 14 residues. The V and J ends lost 6 bases and 3 bases respectively, with 12 bases between them. The CDR3 sequence is CAIRATGDKNIQYF. CDR3 nucleotide sequence: TGTGCCATCAGGGCCACTGGGGACAAAAACATTCAGTACTTC.

The chain joins TRBV25-1 to TRBJ1-6; possibly TRBD1 for D (5 bases). Trimming pared 2 bases from V and 9 bases from J, leaving 14 bases between. Germline lookup yields CDR1 MGHDK and CDR2 SYGVNS. This CDR3 is built from 15 residues. The DNA of the CDR3 is TGTGCCAGCAGTGAAAGTGGGGGTAGAGGTTCACCCCTCCACTTT. This codes for CASSESGGRGSPLHF.

This rearrangement joins TRBV2 to TRBJ2-7; D gene ambiguous. CDR1 and CDR2 (germline): SNHLY, FYNNEI. Trimming took off 7 bases at V and 0 bases at J, with 10 bases between the two ends. This CDR3 is built from 13 residues. As DNA, the CDR3 is TGTGCCAGCACGCTTCAGAGCTCCTACGAGCAGTACGTC. Translation: CASTLQSSYEQYV.

This clonotype was counted at least ten times. V gene TRBV7-8 combines with J gene TRBJ2-7; perhaps TRBD2 as D (5 bases). V was trimmed by 5 bases and J by 3 bases, leaving 14 bases between them. This CDR3 is 14 amino acids long. The germline gives CDR1 SGHVS, CDR2 FQNEAQ. CDR3 region: CASSLSSRVYEQYF. The CDR3 DNA follows: TGTGCCAGCAGCCTGTCTAGCCGCGTCTACGAGCAGTACTTC.

This clonotype was seen more than once but under ten times. V and J are TRBV5-1 and TRBJ2-1; TRBD2 matches 8 bases. The CDR3 contains 16 residues. V gave up 0 bases and J gave up 9 bases; unmatched junction bases: 11. The germline CDR1 and CDR2 sequences are SGHRS and YFSETQ. The chain's CDR3 is CASSLGAYGGAGEQFF. CDR3 bases: TGCGCCAGCAGCTTGGGGGCCTACGGGGGGGCAGGTGAGCAGTTCTTC.

The chain uses TRBV20-1 and TRBJ1-1; D remains unclear. Germline CDR1 DFQATT, CDR2 SNEGSKA (reference sequence). The CDR3 has 10 residues. V was clipped by 4 bases and J by 4 bases, with 4 bases between them. This CDR3 is CSAKVTEAFF. The CDR3, as DNA: TGCAGTGCTAAGGTCACTGAAGCTTTCTTT.

The gene calls are TRBV7-9 and TRBJ1-4; TRBD1 aligns across 8 bases. Unmatched junction bases numbered 14, after V lost 4 bases and J lost 7 bases. This CDR3 is 17 amino acids long. Germline CDR1 is SEHNR and CDR2 is FQNEAQ (reference sequence). The CDR3 reads CASSSAILQGVIEKLFF. The CDR3 nucleotides read TGTGCCAGCAGCTCTGCAATCTTACAGGGGGTGATTGAAAAACTGTTTTTT.

This clonotype was found many times. The rearrangement uses TRBV12-3 or TRBV12-4 and TRBJ2-1, with D unresolved. Trimming left V 7 bases short and J 2 bases short, with 12 bases between. The CDR3 spans 14 residues. The CDR3 sequence is CASTLTAAYNEQFF. CDR3 sequence (DNA): TGTGCCAGCACCCTAACGGCGGCCTACAATGAGCAGTTCTTC.